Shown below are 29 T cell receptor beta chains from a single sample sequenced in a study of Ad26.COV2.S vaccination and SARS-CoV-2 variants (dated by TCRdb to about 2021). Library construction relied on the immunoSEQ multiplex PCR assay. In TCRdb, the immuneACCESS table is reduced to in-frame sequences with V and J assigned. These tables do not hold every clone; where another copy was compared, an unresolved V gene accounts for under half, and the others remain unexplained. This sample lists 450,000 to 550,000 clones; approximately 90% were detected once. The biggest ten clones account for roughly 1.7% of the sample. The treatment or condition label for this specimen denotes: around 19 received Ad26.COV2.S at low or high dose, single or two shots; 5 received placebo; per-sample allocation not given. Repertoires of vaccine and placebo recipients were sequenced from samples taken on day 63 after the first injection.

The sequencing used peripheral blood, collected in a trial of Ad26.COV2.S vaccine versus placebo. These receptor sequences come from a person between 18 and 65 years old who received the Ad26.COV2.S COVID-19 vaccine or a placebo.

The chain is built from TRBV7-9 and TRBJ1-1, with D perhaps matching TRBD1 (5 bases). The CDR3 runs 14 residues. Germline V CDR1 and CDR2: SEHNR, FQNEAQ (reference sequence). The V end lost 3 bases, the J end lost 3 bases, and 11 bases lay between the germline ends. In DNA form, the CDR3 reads TGTGCCAGCAGCTTCGGGGCTGGGTACACTGAAGCTTTCTTT. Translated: CASSFGAGYTEAFF.

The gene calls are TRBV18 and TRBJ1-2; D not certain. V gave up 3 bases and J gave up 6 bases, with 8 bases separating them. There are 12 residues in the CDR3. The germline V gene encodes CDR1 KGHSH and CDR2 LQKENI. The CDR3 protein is CASSPSGDGYTF. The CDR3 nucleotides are TGTGCCAGCTCACCGTCGGGAGATGGCTACACCTTC.

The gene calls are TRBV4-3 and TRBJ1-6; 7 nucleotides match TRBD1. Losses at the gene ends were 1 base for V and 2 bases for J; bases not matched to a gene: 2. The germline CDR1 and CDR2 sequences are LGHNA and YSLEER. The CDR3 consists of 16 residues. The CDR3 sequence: CASSQVTGTYNSPLHF. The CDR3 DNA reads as TGCGCCAGCAGCCAAGTGACAGGGACCTATAATTCACCCCTCCACTTT.

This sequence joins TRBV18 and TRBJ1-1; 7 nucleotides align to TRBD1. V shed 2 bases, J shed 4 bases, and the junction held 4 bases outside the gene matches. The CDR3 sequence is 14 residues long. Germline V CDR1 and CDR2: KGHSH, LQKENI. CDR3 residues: CASSPGTARTEAFF. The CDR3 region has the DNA TGTGCCAGCTCACCAGGGACAGCACGCACTGAAGCTTTCTTT.

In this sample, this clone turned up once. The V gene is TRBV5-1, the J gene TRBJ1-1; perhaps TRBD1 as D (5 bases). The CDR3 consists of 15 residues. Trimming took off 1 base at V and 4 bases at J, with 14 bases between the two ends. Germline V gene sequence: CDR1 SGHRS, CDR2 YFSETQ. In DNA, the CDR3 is TGCGCCAGCAGCTTGATGGGGGGTGGAGGCACTGAAGCTTTCTTT. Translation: CASSLMGGGGTEAFF.

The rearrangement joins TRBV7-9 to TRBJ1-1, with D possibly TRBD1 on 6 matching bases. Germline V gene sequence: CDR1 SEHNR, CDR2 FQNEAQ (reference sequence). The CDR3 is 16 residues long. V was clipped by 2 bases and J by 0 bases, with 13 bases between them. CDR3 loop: CASSLLGGLMNTEAFF. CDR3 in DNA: TGTGCCAGCAGCTTATTAGGGGGGCTGATGAACACTGAAGCTTTCTTT. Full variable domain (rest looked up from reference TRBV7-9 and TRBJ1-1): DTGVSQNPRHKITKRGQNVTFRCDPISEHNRLYWYRQTLGQGPEFLTYFQNEAQLEKSRLLSDRFSAERPKGSFSTLEIQRTEQGDSAMYLCASSLLGGLMNTEAFFGQGTRLTVV.

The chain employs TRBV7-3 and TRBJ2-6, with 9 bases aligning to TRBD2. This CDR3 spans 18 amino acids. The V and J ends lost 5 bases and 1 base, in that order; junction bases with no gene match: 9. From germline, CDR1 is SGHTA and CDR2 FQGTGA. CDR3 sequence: CASSPHGLAGSGANVLTF. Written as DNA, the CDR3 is TGTGCCAGCAGCCCCCATGGCCTAGCGGGGTCTGGGGCCAACGTCCTGACTTTC.

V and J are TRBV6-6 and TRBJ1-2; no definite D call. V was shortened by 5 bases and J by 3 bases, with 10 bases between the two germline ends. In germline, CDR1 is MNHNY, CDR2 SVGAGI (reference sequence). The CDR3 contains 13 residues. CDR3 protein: CASSKKVDYGYTF. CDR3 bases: TGTGCCAGCAGTAAGAAGGTTGACTATGGCTACACCTTC.

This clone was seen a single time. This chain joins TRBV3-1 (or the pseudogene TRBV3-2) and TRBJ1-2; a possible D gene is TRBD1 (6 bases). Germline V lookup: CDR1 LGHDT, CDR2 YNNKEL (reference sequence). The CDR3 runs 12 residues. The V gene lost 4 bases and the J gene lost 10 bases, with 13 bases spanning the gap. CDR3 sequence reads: CASSLPQGDYTF. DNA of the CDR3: TGTGCCAGCAGCCTCCCACAGGGTGACTACACCTTC.

The CDR3 loop reads CASSIRGSGRDEQFF. DNA for the CDR3: TGTGCCAGTAGTATTCGGGGAAGCGGGAGGGATGAGCAGTTCTTC. This chain links TRBV19 with TRBJ2-1, with TRBD2 matching over 10 bases. The J segment lost 8 bases and the V segment lost 3 bases, leaving 7 bases of the junction unmatched. The CDR3 has 15 amino acids. Looked up from germline, CDR1 is LNHDA and CDR2 is SQIVND (reference sequence).

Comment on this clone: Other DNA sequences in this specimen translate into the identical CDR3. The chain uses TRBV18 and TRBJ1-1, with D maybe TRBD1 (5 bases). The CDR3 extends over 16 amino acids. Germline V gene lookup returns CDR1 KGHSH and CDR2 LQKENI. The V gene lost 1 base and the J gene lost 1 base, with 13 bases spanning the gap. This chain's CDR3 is CASSPQWGRSNTEAFF. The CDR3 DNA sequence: TGTGCCAGCTCACCACAATGGGGACGGTCGAACACTGAAGCTTTCTTT.

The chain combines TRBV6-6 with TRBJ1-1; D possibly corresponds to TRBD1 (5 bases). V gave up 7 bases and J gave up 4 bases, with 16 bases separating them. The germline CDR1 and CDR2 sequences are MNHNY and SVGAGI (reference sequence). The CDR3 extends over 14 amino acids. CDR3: CASTLFQGSTEAFF. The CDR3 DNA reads TGTGCCAGCACTCTTTTTCAGGGCTCCACTGAAGCTTTCTTT.

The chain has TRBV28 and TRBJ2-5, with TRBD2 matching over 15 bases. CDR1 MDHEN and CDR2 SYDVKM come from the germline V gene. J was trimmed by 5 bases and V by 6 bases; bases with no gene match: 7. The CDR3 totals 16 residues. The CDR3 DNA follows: TGTGCCAGCAGCGGACTAGCGGGAGGGCGAAGGGAGACCCAGTACTTC. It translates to CASSGLAGGRRETQYF.

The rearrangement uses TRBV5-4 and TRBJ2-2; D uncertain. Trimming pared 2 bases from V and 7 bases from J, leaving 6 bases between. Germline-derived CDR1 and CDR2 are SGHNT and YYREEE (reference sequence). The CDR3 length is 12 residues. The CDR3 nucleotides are TGTGCCAGCAGCTTAAAGTTCGGGGAGCTGTTTTTT. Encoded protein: CASSLKFGELFF.

This CDR3 is CASSWGGNQPQHF. The DNA for the CDR3 is TGTGCCAGCAGTTGGGGAGGGAATCAGCCCCAGCATTTT. J is TRBJ1-5 and V is TRBV12-3 or TRBV12-4, with D uncertain. The length of the CDR3 is 13 residues. V was shortened by 4 bases and J by 4 bases, with 8 bases between the two germline ends.

The CDR3 sequence is CASSPRGFSGLAVIDEQFF. CDR3 sequence (DNA): TGTGCCAGCAGCCCCCGGGGGTTCTCGGGACTAGCGGTTATCGATGAGCAGTTCTTC. V usage is TRBV7-6 and J usage is TRBJ2-1; 11 bases fit TRBD2. This CDR3 comprises 19 residues. Germline V gene data show CDR1 as SGHVS and CDR2 as FNYEAQ. With 5 bases clipped from V and 8 bases from J, the junction kept 20 bases outside the gene matches.

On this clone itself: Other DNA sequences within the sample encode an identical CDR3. The CDR3: CASSLSNTGELFF. In DNA form, the CDR3 reads TGTGCCAGCAGTTTATCGAACACCGGGGAGCTGTTTTTT. This chain links TRBV27 with TRBJ2-2, with D unresolved. The V and J ends lost 0 bases and 1 base respectively, with 0 bases between them. From germline, CDR1 is MNHEY and CDR2 SMNVEV (reference sequence). This CDR3 spans 13 amino acids.

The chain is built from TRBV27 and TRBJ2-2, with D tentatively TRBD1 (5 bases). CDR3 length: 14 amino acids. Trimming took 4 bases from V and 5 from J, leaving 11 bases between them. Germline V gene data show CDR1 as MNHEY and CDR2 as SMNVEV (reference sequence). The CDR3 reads CASSSPYRTGELFF. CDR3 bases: TGTGCCAGCAGTTCCCCTTACAGGACCGGGGAGCTGTTTTTT.

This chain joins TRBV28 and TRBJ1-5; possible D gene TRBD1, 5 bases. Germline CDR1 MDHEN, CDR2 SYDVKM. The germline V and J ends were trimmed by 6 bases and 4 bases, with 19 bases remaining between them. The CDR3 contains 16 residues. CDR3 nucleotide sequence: TGTGCCAGCAGCCCTTCTGGGGGAAAAAGGAATCAGCCCCAGCATTTT. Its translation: CASSPSGGKRNQPQHF. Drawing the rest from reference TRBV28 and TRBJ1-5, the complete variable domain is DVKVTQSSRYLVKRTGEKVFLECVQDMDHENMFWYRQDPGLGLRLIYFSYDVKMKEKGDIPEGYSVSREKKERFSLILESASTNQTSMYLCASSPSGGKRNQPQHFGDGTRLSIL.

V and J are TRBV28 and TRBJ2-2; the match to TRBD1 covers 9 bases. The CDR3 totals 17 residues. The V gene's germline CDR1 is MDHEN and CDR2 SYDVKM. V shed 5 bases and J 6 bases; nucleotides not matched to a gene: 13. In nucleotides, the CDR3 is TGTGCCAGCAGTCCCCCAAGTCCCGGGACAGGGCCCGGGGAGCTGTTTTTT. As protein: CASSPPSPGTGPGELFF.

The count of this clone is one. CDR3 region: CASSSDRGLTSSGNTIYF. The CDR3 nucleotides read TGTGCCAGCAGCTCGGACAGGGGGCTTACGAGCTCTGGAAACACCATATATTTT. The chain combines TRBV7-2 with TRBJ1-3; TRBD1 aligns across 11 bases. This CDR3 is 18 amino acids long. Per the germline V gene, CDR1 is SGHTA and CDR2 is FQGNSA. V trimming: 4 bases; J trimming: 0 bases; junction bases outside the gene matches: 8.

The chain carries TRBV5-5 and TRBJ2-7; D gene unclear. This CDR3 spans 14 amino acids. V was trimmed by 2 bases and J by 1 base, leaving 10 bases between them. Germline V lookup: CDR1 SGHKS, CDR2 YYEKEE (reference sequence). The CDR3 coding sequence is TGTGCCAGCAGCTTTGAGCTTATTTCCTACGAGCAGTACTTC. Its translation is CASSFELISYEQYF.

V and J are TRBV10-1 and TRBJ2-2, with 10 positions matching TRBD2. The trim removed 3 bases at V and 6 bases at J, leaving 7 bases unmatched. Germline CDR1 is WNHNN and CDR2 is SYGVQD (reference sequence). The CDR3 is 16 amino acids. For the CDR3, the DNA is TGCGCCAGCAGTGATAGGGCTAGCGGGAGATCCGGGGAGCTGTTTTTT. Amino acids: CASSDRASGRSGELFF.

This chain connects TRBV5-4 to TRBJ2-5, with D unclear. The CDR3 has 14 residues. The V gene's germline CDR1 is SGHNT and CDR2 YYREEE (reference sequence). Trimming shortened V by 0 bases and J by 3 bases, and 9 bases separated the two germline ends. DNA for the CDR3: TGTGCCAGCAGCTTGGCATTGGCAAAAGAGACCCAGTACTTC. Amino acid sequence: CASSLALAKETQYF.

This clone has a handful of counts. The CDR3 DNA sequence: TGTGCCAGCAGCGTTTCCCGCGGCGGTCTCAGGGGTAACAATGAGCAGTTCTTC. Its translation is CASSVSRGGLRGNNEQFF. This chain joins TRBV7-9 and TRBJ2-1; weak D call: TRBD1 (6 bases). Trimming cost V 5 bases and J 5 bases, with 25 bases left between them. CDR1 is SEHNR, CDR2 FQNEAQ, per germline (reference sequence). The CDR3 is 18 residues long.

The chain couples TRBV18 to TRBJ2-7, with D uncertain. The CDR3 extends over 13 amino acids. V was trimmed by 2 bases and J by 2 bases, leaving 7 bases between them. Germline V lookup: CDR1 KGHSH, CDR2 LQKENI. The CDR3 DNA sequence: TGTGCCAGCTCACCAGGGTCCCCCTACGAGCAGTACTTC. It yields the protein CASSPGSPYEQYF.

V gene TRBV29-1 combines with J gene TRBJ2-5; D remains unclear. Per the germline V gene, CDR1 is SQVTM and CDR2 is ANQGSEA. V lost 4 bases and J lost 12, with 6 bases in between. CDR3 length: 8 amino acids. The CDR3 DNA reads TGCAGCGTTGCTGGCGAGTACTTC. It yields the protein CSVAGEYF.

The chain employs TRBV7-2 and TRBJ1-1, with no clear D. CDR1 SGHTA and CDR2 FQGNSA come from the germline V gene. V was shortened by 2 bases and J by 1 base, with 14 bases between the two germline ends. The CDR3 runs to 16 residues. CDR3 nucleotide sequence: TGTGCCAGCAGCTTACCACGTGGGCTCAGGAACACTGAAGCTTTCTTT. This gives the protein CASSLPRGLRNTEAFF. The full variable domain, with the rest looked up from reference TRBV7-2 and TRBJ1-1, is GAGVSQSPSNKVTEKGKDVELRCDPISGHTALYWYRQSLGQGLEFLIYFQGNSAPDKSGLPSDRFSAERTGGSVSTLTIQRTQQEDSAVYLCASSLPRGLRNTEAFFGQGTRLTVV.

The CDR3 is CASSSGLAYNEQFF. CDR3 coding DNA: TGTGCCAGCAGTTCAGGACTGGCATACAATGAGCAGTTCTTC. The chain recombines TRBV27 with TRBJ2-1, with a weak D call TRBD2 (5 bases). V was clipped by 4 bases and J by 4 bases, with 11 bases between them. The CDR3 has 14 amino acids. Germline assignment: CDR1 MNHEY and CDR2 SMNVEV (reference sequence).